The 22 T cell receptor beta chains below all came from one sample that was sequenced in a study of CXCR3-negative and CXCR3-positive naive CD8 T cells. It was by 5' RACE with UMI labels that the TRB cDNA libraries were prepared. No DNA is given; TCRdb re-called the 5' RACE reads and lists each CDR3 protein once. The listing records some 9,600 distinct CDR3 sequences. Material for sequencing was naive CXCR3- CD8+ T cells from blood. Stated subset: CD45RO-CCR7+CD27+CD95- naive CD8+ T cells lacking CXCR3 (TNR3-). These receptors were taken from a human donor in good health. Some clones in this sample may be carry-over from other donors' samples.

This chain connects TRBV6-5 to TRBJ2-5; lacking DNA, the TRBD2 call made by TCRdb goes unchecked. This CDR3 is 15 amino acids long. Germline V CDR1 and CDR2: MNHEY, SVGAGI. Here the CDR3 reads CASSYGLADGETQYF.

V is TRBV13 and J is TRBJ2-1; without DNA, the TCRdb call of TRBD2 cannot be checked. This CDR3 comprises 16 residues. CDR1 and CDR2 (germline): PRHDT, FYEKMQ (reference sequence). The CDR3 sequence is CASSAGGIGKYNEQFF.

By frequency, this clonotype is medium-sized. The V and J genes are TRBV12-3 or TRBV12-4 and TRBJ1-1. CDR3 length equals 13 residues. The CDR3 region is CASSLTVNTEAFF.

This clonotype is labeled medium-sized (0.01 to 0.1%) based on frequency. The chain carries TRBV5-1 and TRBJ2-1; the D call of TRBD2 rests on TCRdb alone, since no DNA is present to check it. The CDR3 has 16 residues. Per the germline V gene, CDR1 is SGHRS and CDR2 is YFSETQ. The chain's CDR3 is CASSLSLAGRNNEQFF.

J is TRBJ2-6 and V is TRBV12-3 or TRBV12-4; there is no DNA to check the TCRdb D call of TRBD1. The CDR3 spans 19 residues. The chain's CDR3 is CASSLSGGAEDSGANVLTF.

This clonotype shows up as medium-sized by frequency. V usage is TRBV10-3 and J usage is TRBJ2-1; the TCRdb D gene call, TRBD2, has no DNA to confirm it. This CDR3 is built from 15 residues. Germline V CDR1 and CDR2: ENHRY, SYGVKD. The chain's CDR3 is CAISDGPSSYNEQFF.

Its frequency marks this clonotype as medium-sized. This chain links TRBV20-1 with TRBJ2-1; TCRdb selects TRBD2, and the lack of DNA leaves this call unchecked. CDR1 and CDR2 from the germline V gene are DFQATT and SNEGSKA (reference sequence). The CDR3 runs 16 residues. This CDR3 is CSAPRTSGSPRNEQFF.

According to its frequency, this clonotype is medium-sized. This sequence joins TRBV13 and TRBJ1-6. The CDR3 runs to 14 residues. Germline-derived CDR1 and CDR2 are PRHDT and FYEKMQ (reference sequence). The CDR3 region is CASSGRTNNSPLHF.

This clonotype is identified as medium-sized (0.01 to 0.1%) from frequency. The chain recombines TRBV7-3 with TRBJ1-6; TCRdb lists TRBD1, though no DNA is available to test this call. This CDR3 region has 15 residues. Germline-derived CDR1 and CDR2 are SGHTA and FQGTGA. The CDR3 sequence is CASSLGQGDNSPLHF.

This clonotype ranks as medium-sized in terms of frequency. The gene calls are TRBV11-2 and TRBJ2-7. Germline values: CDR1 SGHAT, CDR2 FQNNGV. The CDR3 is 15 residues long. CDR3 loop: CASSLEAKTSYEQYF. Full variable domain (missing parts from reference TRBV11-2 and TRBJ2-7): EAGVAQSPRYKIIEKRQSVAFWCNPISGHATLYWYQQILGQGPKLLIQFQNNGVVDDSQLPKDRFSAERLKGVDSTLKIQPAKLEDSAVYLCASSLEAKTSYEQYFGPGTRLTVT.

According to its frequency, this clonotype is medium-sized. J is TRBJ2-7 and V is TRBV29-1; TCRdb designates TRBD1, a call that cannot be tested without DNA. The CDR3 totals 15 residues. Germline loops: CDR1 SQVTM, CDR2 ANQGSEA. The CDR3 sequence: CSVVPTGRSSYEQYF.

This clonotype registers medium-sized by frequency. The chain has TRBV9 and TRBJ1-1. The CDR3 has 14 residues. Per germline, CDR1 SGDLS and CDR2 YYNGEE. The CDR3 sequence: CASSERVRNTEAFF.

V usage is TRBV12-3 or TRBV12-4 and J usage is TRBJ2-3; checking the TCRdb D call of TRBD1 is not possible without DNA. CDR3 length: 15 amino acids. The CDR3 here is CASHPGMDGADTQYF.

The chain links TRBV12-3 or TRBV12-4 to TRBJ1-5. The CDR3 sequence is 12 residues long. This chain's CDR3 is CASSFINQPQHF.

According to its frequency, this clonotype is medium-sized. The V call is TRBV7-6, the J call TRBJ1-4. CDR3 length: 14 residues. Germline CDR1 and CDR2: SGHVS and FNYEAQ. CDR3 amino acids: CASSLTGDNEKLFF.

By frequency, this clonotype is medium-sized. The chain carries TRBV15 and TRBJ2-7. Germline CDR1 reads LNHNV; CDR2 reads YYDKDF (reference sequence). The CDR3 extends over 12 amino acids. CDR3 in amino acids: CATSETPGEQYF.

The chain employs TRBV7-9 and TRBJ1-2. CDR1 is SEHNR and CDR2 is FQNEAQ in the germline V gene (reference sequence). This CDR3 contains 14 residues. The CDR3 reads CASSAETVNWGYTF. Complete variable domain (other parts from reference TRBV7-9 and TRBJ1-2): DTGVSQNPRHKITKRGQNVTFRCDPISEHNRLYWYRQTLGQGPEFLTYFQNEAQLEKSRLLSDRFSAERPKGSFSTLEIQRTEQGDSAMYLCASSAETVNWGYTFGSGTRLTVV.

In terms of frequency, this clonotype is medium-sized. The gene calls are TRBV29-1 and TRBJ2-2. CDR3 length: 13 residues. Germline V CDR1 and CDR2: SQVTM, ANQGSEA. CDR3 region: CSVGRVGTGELFF.

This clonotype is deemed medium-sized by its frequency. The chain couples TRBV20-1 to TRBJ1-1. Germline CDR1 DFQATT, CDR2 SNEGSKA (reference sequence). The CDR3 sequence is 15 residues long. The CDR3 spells CSARDLAIVNTEAFF.

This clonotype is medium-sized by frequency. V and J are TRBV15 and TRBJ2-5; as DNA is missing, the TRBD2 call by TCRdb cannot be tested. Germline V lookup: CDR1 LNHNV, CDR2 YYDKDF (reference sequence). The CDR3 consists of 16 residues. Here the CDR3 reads CATSRERLAGVETQYF.

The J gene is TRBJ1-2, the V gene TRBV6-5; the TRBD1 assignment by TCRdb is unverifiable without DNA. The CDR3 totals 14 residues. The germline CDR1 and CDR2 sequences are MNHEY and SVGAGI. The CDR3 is CASSPPGGNYGYTF.

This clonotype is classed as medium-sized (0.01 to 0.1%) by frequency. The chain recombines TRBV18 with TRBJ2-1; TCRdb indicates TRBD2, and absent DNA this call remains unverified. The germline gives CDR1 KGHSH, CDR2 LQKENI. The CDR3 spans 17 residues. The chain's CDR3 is CASSHPVAGGILDEQFF.